This note documents a single T cell receptor (beta chain) sequence. The antigen remains undetermined. The CDR3 runs 15 residues. V shed 4 bases and J shed 0 bases, with 15 bases lying between them. Germline assignment: CDR1 GTSNPN and CDR2 SVGIG (reference sequence). The study ran its PCR with 60 Vbeta and 13 Jbeta primers. Method: immunoSEQ multiplex PCR; TCRdb's copy keeps in-frame clones and lacks some. In the table there are about 97,000 clones, 75% of which are singletons. The sample is drawn from a study of cytomegalovirus exposure and HLA in healthy donors. General study results and limits: As confirmed in vitro, a few CMV-associated chains were specific for CMV antigens. Productive rates of about 90% or about 30% were seen for most TCR beta V segments in an earlier analysis. Follow-up analysis found HLA locus-dependent TCR association rates, highest for DRB1 and lowest for HLA-C.

This TCR was sampled from a man aged 50 to 60 in good health and CMV-seronegative. Sequenced sample: PBMCs. J is TRBJ1-1 and V is TRBV30, with D unclear. The CDR3 nucleotides read TGTGCCTGGACCGCCGTCCGAAGCATGAACACTGAAGCTTTCTTT. It translates to CAWTAVRSMNTEAFF.